This TCR beta chain appears in the sequencing data of a study of cytomegalovirus exposure and HLA in healthy donors. Regarding the study as a whole: It was likely that a cluster of highly shared sequence variants was a sequencing artifact. With high specificity and sensitivity, the classifier reportedly diagnosed cytomegalovirus status.

The CDR3 is 15 amino acids. V was clipped by 4 bases and J by 3 bases; unmatched bases: 8. Germline-derived CDR1 and CDR2 are GTSNPN and SVGIG (reference sequence). Comments on this clone: Antigen specificity is unknown.

Donors were nominally healthy when sampled, though unrecorded immune exposures were likely. Vbeta (60) and Jbeta (13) primers were used in the PCR. Sequenced by immunoSEQ multiplex PCR; TCRdb stores in-frame clones only, minus some. The sample consists of some 35,000 clones, approximately 55% of them appearing once. The chain is built from TRBV30 and TRBJ1-5, with 8 nucleotides matching TRBD1. The TCR was taken from a woman between 40 and 55 years old in good health and CMV-seropositive. Sample: PBMCs. The CDR3 DNA reads as TGTGCCTGGAAACTCCCGGACAGGGACAATCAGCCCCAGCATTTT. This sequence encodes CAWKLPDRDNQPQHF.